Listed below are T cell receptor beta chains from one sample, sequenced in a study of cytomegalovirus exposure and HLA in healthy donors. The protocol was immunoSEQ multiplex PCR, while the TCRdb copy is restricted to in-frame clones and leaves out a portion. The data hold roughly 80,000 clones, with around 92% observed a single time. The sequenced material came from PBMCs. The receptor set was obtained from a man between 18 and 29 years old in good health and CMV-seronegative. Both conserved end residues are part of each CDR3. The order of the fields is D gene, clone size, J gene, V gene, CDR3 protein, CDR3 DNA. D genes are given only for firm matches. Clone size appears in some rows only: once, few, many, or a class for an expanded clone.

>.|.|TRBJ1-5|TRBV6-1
CASSEGTAGQPQHF
TGTGCCAGCAGTGAAGGGACAGCCGGGCAGCCCCAGCATTTT
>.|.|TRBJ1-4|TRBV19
CASSTGKLTNEKLFF
TGTGCCAGTAGTACAGGGAAGTTAACTAATGAAAAACTGTTTTTT
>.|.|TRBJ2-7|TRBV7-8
CASSLQYEQYF
TGTGCCAGCAGCTTACAGTACGAGCAGTACTTC
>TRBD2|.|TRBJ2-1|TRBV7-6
CASSSSGRADEQFF
TGTGCCAGCAGCTCTAGCGGGAGGGCCGATGAGCAGTTCTTC
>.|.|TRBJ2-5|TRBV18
CASSPPTGTQETQYF
TGTGCCAGCTCACCACCAACAGGCACACAAGAGACCCAGTACTTC
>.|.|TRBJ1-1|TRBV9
CASSNTGYMNTEAFF
TGTGCCAGCAGCAACACGGGGTACATGAACACTGAAGCTTTCTTT
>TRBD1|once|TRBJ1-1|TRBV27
CASSLGPGGINTEAFF
TGTGCCAGCAGTTTAGGTCCAGGGGGGATTAACACTGAAGCTTTCTTT
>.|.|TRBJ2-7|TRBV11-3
CASSPGHSYEQYF
TGTGCCAGCAGTCCGGGACATTCCTACGAGCAGTACTTC
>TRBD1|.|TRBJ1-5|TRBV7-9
CASSLEGGIHQPQHF
TGTGCCAGCAGCTTAGAAGGGGGCATCCATCAGCCCCAGCATTTT
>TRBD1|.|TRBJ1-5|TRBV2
CASRQGDKGNQPQHF
TGTGCCAGCAGACAGGGGGATAAAGGCAATCAGCCCCAGCATTTT
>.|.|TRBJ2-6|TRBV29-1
CSVVRSGANVLTF
TGCAGCGTTGTCCGCTCTGGGGCCAACGTCCTGACTTTC
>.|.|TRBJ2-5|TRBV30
CAWSVMWAESQETQYF
TGTGCCTGGAGTGTTATGTGGGCAGAATCACAAGAGACCCAGTACTTC
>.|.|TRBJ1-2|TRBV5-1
CASSLDRWSDGYTF
TGCGCCAGCAGCTTGGACAGGTGGTCGGATGGCTACACCTTC
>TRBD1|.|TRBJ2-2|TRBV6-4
CASSLQGTGELFF
TGTGCCAGCAGTCTACAGGGGACCGGGGAGCTGTTTTTT
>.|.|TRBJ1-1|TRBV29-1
CSVGGTENTEAFF
TGCAGCGTTGGCGGGACTGAGAACACTGAAGCTTTCTTT
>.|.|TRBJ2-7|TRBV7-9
CASSLATTVYYEQYF
TGTGCCAGCAGCTTAGCGACGACAGTCTACTACGAGCAGTACTTC
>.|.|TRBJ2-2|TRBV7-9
CASSLEPQNTGELFF
TGTGCCAGCAGCTTAGAGCCCCAAAACACCGGGGAGCTGTTTTTT
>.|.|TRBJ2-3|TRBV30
CAWTGLSTDTQYF
TGTGCCTGGACAGGGCTTAGCACAGATACGCAGTATTTT
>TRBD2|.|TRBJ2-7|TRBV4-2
CASSQEMTSGSSYEQYF
TGTGCCAGCAGCCAAGAGATGACTAGCGGGAGCTCCTACGAGCAGTACTTC
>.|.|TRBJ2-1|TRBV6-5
CASSRGAYNEQFF
TGTGCCAGCAGTCGTGGGGCGTACAATGAGCAGTTCTTC
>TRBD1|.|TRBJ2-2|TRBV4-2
CASSHAGTANTGELFF
TGTGCCAGCAGCCACGCCGGGACAGCGAACACCGGGGAGCTGTTTTTT
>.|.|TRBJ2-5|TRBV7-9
CASSLGRGGETQYF
TGTGCCAGCAGCTTAGGGCGGGGCGGGGAGACCCAGTACTTC
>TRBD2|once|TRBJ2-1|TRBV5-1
CASSLLGAGGREQFF
TGCGCCAGCAGCCTTTTAGGAGCGGGGGGACGGGAGCAGTTCTTC
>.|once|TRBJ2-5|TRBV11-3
CASSLRETQYF
TGTGCCAGCAGCTTGAGGGAGACCCAGTACTTC
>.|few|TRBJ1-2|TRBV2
CASTPRGSWNYGYTF
TGTGCCAGCACCCCTAGAGGGTCCTGGAACTATGGCTACACCTTC
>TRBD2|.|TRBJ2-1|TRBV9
CASSGASGKSNEQFF
TGTGCCAGCAGCGGAGCTAGCGGGAAGAGCAATGAGCAGTTCTTC
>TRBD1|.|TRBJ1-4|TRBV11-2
CASSRGTGRYEKLFF
TGTGCCAGCAGCCGGGGGACAGGGAGATATGAAAAACTGTTTTTT
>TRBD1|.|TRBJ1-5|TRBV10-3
CAISSPGTGDQPQHF
TGTGCCATCAGTAGCCCCGGGACAGGGGATCAGCCCCAGCATTTT
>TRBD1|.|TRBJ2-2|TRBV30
CAWKFSGQGNTGELFF
TGTGCCTGGAAGTTCTCGGGACAGGGGAACACCGGGGAGCTGTTTTTT
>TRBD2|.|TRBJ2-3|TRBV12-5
CASGPRTSGRRVGTDTQYF
TGTGCTAGTGGTCCCCGGACTAGCGGGAGGCGGGTGGGCACAGATACGCAGTATTTT
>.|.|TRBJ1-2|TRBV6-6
CASSSTDIGFYGYTF
TGTGCCAGCAGTTCTACGGACATCGGATTCTATGGCTACACCTTC
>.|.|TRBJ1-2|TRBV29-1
CSVGRAGDHGYTF
TGCAGCGTTGGCCGAGCGGGGGACCATGGCTACACCTTC
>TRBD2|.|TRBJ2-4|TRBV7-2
CASSFVAGAKNIQYF
TGTGCCAGCAGCTTCGTAGCGGGAGCCAAAAACATTCAGTACTTC
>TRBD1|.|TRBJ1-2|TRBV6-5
CASSYPDGTGHYGYTF
TGTGCCAGCAGTTACCCTGATGGGACAGGCCACTATGGCTACACCTTC
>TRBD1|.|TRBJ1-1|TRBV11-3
CASSLGSPYRGNGRDTEAFF
TGTGCCAGCAGCTTAGGGTCCCCCTACAGGGGGAACGGAAGGGACACTGAAGCTTTCTTT
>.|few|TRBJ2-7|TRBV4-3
CASSQDPVGGSYEQYF
TGCGCCAGCAGCCAAGATCCGGTCGGGGGCTCCTACGAGCAGTACTTC
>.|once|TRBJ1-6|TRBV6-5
CASSYLGVFSPLHF
TGTGCCAGCAGTTACCTAGGGGTTTTTTCACCCCTCCACTTT
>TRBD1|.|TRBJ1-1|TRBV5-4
CASSPAVDRVEAFF
TGTGCCAGCAGCCCAGCAGTTGACAGGGTTGAAGCTTTCTTT
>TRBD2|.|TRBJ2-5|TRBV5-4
CASSPTSGRAPETQYF
TGTGCCAGCAGCCCGACTAGCGGGAGAGCCCCAGAGACCCAGTACTTC
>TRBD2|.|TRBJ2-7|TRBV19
CASSILLGGTSSEQYF
TGTGCCAGTAGTATTCTACTTGGGGGGACTAGCTCCGAGCAGTACTTC
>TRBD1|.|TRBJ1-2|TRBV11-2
CASSPTGHGYTF
TGTGCCAGCAGCCCGACAGGGCACGGCTACACCTTC
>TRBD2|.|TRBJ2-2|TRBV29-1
CSVGLAGGVGTGELFF
TGCAGCGTGGGACTAGCGGGAGGAGTTGGAACCGGGGAGCTGTTTTTT
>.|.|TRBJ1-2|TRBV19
CASDSGRGDAVRRLGYTF
TGTGCCAGCGACTCGGGGCGGGGGGACGCGGTCCGTCGTCTTGGCTACACCTTC
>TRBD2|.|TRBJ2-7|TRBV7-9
CASSFTSGNYEQYF
TGTGCCAGCAGCTTTACTAGCGGGAACTACGAGCAGTACTTC
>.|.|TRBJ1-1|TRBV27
CASSQTRDTEAFF
TGTGCCAGCAGCCAGACCCGGGACACTGAAGCTTTCTTT
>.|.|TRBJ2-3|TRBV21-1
CASSKGGQEHTDTQYF
TGTGCCAGCAGCAAAGGTGGACAGGAGCACACAGATACGCAGTATTTT
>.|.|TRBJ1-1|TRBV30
CAWSVTYLRAFF
TGTGCCTGGAGTGTAACCTACCTTAGAGCTTTCTTT
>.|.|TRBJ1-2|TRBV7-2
CASSSYNYGYTF
TGTGCCAGCAGCTCTTATAACTATGGCTACACCTTC